These 28 T cell receptor beta chains were all obtained from the same sample, sequenced in a study of cytomegalovirus exposure and HLA in healthy donors. Clones were sequenced by immunoSEQ multiplex PCR, and TCRdb holds only the in-frame ones, with some missing. Altogether 150,000 or so clones are present, approximately 86% being singletons, with the ten largest covering 20% to 25%. Sequenced material: PBMCs. These receptors were collected from a young man in good health and CMV-seropositive.

The chain's CDR3 is CASTRGPPDYGYTF. In DNA form, the CDR3 reads TGTGCCAGCACCAGGGGGCCCCCTGACTATGGCTACACCTTC. The chain combines TRBV6-1 with TRBJ1-2; TRBD1 matches 8 bases. V dropped 7 bases and J dropped 3; count of bases not matched to a gene: 7. The germline CDR1 and CDR2 sequences are MNHNS and SASEGT. This CDR3 spans 14 amino acids.

J is TRBJ1-1 and V is TRBV6-6, with D hard to call. CDR1 and CDR2 (germline): MNHNY, SVGAGI (reference sequence). Trimming removed 2 bases from V and 6 bases from J, with 7 bases in between. The CDR3 runs 12 residues. This CDR3 reads CASSYGPAEAFF. Written as DNA, the CDR3 is TGTGCCAGCAGTTACGGGCCCGCTGAAGCTTTCTTT.

The J gene is TRBJ1-1, the V gene TRBV6-5; 7 nucleotides line up with TRBD1. Germline CDR1 is MNHEY and CDR2 is SVGAGI. Trimming removed 4 bases from V and 4 bases from J; junction bases left unmatched: 9. This CDR3 has 15 amino acids. The CDR3 nucleotides read TGTGCCAGCAGTTTCGACCAGGGGGGAGGCACTGAAGCTTTCTTT. Amino acids: CASSFDQGGGTEAFF.

The chain employs TRBV6-5 and TRBJ1-3; 7 bases are shared with TRBD1. The junction had 4 bases not matched to a gene; V was cut back by 6 bases and J by 2 bases. The germline V gene encodes CDR1 MNHEY and CDR2 SVGAGI. The CDR3 loop spans 14 amino acids. The CDR3 DNA reads as TGTGCCAGCAGCTCCGGGACAGCTGGAAACACCATATATTTT. Protein product: CASSSGTAGNTIYF.

The rearrangement joins TRBV5-1 to TRBJ2-7; D unresolved. Germline lookup yields CDR1 SGHRS and CDR2 YFSETQ. This CDR3 has 13 amino acids. V lost 0 bases and J lost 0, with 4 bases in between. CDR3 DNA sequence: TGCGCCAGCAGCTTGGCCGGCTCCTACGAGCAGTACTTC. Translated: CASSLAGSYEQYF.

V gene TRBV7-2 combines with J gene TRBJ2-5; tentative D call: TRBD1 (5 bases). The CDR3 is 16 amino acids. Trimming took 1 base from V and 3 from J, leaving 15 bases between them. CDR1 SGHTA and CDR2 FQGNSA come from the germline V gene. In nucleotides, the CDR3 is TGTGCCAGCAGCTTAGATCGGCCAGGGCCAGAAGAGACCCAGTACTTC. It is translated as CASSLDRPGPEETQYF.

The chain links TRBV19 to TRBJ1-4, with a tentative D call TRBD1 (5 bases). Per the germline V gene, CDR1 is LNHDA and CDR2 is SQIVND (reference sequence). The CDR3 has 16 amino acids. Trimming left V 6 bases short and J 6 bases short, with 20 bases between. The CDR3 nucleotides read TGTGCCAGTAGCGCCCGGGGACTTGGAGGGTATGAAAAACTGTTTTTT. Protein sequence: CASSARGLGGYEKLFF.

This chain links TRBV9 with TRBJ1-2, with a tentative D call TRBD1 (5 bases). Germline CDR1 reads SGDLS; CDR2 reads YYNGEE. The CDR3 runs to 15 residues. V was trimmed by 4 bases and J by 4 bases, leaving 17 bases between them. The CDR3 DNA reads TGTGCCAGCAGCTCTCGTTGGGGGGTCGCCTATGGCTACACCTTC. Translating gives CASSSRWGVAYGYTF.

The J gene is TRBJ2-3, the V gene TRBV7-2; 11 bases are shared with TRBD2. J lost 1 base, V lost 0 bases, and 9 bases had no gene match. Looked up from germline, CDR1 is SGHTA and CDR2 is FQGNSA. There are 19 residues in the CDR3. The CDR3 nucleotides read TGTGCCAGCAGCTTAGCGATGCTAGCGGGAGGCCGGGGCACAGATACGCAGTATTTT. Its translation is CASSLAMLAGGRGTDTQYF.

The genes are TRBV5-6 and TRBJ2-5; 12 nucleotides match TRBD2. The germline gives CDR1 SGHDT, CDR2 YYEEEE. CDR3 length equals 16 residues. V gave up 0 bases and J gave up 4 bases; unmatched junction bases: 4. CDR3 loop: CASSLELAGGRETQYF. The CDR3 nucleotides read TGTGCCAGCAGCTTGGAGCTAGCGGGAGGGCGAGAGACCCAGTACTTC.

The CDR3 nucleotides read TGTGCCAGCAGTGCGCAGGGGACAAGGATGGGGACCGAAGCTTTCTTT. Its protein is CASSAQGTRMGTEAFF. The rearrangement joins TRBV6-1 to TRBJ1-1; a weak D match, TRBD1 (6 bases). CDR3 length: 16 amino acids. The germline V and J ends were trimmed by 4 bases and 8 bases, with 23 bases remaining between them. The germline V gene encodes CDR1 MNHNS and CDR2 SASEGT.

This sequence joins TRBV7-3 and TRBJ2-3; D may be TRBD1 (6 bases). Trimming cost V 1 base and J 1 base, with 9 bases left between them. The V gene's germline CDR1 is SGHTA and CDR2 FQGTGA. CDR3 length: 15 residues. This chain's CDR3 is CASSLSAGGTDTQYF. CDR3 sequence (DNA): TGTGCCAGCAGCTTAAGTGCAGGGGGCACAGATACGCAGTATTTT.

The chain uses TRBV9 and TRBJ2-3; TRBD1 matches at 8 bases. The germline V gene encodes CDR1 SGDLS and CDR2 YYNGEE. The CDR3 has 16 residues. Losses at the gene ends were 0 bases for V and 4 bases for J; bases not matched to a gene: 7. The CDR3 loop is CASSVVPGQGPDTQYF. In nucleotides, the CDR3 is TGTGCCAGCAGCGTAGTGCCCGGACAGGGTCCAGATACGCAGTATTTT.

The genes are TRBV6-5 and TRBJ1-1; possibly TRBD1 for D (6 bases). This CDR3 comprises 14 residues. In germline, CDR1 is MNHEY, CDR2 SVGAGI. Trimming shortened V by 6 bases and J by 2 bases, and 13 bases separated the two germline ends. In DNA form, the CDR3 reads TGTGCCAGCAGGCGAACAGGGTACAACACTGAAGCTTTCTTT. Amino acids: CASRRTGYNTEAFF.

The chain uses TRBV7-2 and TRBJ1-6; D may be TRBD1 (6 bases). V was trimmed by 1 base and J by 9 bases, leaving 13 bases between them. Germline CDR1 reads SGHTA; CDR2 reads FQGNSA. This CDR3 has 15 amino acids. The CDR3 sequence is CASSLGGPTASPLHF. The CDR3 bases are TGTGCCAGCAGCTTAGGGGGGCCAACGGCTTCACCCCTCCACTTT.

CDR3 sequence reads: CASSPNNQPQHF. The CDR3 region has the DNA TGTGCCAGCAGTCCCAACAATCAGCCCCAGCATTTT. The J gene is TRBJ1-5, the V gene TRBV27, with D unresolved. V was cut by 5 bases and J by 3 bases, with 5 bases left in between. The germline CDR1 and CDR2 sequences are MNHEY and SMNVEV (reference sequence). This CDR3 is 12 amino acids long.

This chain joins TRBV5-6 and TRBJ2-1; TRBD1 might be the D (5 bases). This CDR3 spans 14 amino acids. Germline V gives CDR1 SGHDT, CDR2 YYEEEE. The V gene lost 1 base and the J gene lost 7 bases, with 12 bases spanning the gap. The CDR3 loop is CASSLRQGSNEQFF. CDR3 in DNA: TGTGCCAGCAGCTTGCGGCAGGGAAGTAATGAGCAGTTCTTC.

This clone was observed once. This rearrangement joins TRBV9 to TRBJ2-2; TRBD2 aligns across 10 bases. The CDR3 is 17 residues long. J gave up 2 bases and V 2 bases, and 6 bases lay outside the gene matches. Germline-derived CDR1 and CDR2 are SGDLS and YYNGEE. CDR3 residues: CASSVEAGGPNTGELFF. The CDR3 coding sequence is TGTGCCAGCAGCGTTGAAGCGGGAGGGCCCAACACCGGGGAGCTGTTTTTT.

This clone was counted once. The V gene is TRBV29-1, the J gene TRBJ2-7, with 7 positions matching TRBD1. The CDR3 has 13 amino acids. The germline gives CDR1 SQVTM, CDR2 ANQGSEA. The junction had 10 bases not matched to a gene; V was cut back by 4 bases and J by 7 bases. CDR3 nucleotide sequence: TGCAGCGTTGGAACAGGGGTGAGTCAAGAGCAGTACTTC. Its translation is CSVGTGVSQEQYF.

The chain combines TRBV11-1 with TRBJ1-1; D uncertain. Germline V gene sequence: CDR1 SGHAT, CDR2 FQDESV (reference sequence). The CDR3 is 13 residues long. V lost 5 bases and J lost 1, with 8 bases in between. This chain's CDR3 is CASSPNGNTEAFF. DNA of the CDR3: TGTGCCAGCAGCCCTAACGGGAACACTGAAGCTTTCTTT.

The V and J genes are TRBV15 and TRBJ2-3, with D perhaps TRBD2 (6 bases). Germline values: CDR1 LNHNV, CDR2 YYDKDF (reference sequence). V was clipped by 1 base and J by 8 bases, with 16 bases between them. The CDR3 has 15 residues. The CDR3 loop reads CATSRVTRGATTQYF. DNA of the CDR3: TGTGCCACCAGCAGAGTGACTAGGGGAGCCACTACGCAGTATTTT.

The rearrangement links TRBV6-5 to TRBJ1-1; a possible D gene is TRBD1 (5 bases). CDR3 size: 16 residues. The germline V gene has CDR1 MNHEY and CDR2 SVGAGI. V lost 2 bases to trimming and J lost 4 bases, with 17 bases between them. The CDR3, as DNA: TGTGCCAGCAGTTACGAAGGAGGGGAGGACGGCACTGAAGCTTTCTTT. Protein: CASSYEGGEDGTEAFF.

The V call is TRBV15, the J call TRBJ2-5; TRBD1 matches at 12 bases. The length of the CDR3 is 15 residues. J gave up 5 bases and V 5 bases, and 6 bases lay outside the gene matches. The germline CDR1 and CDR2 sequences are LNHNV and YYDKDF (reference sequence). The CDR3 DNA sequence: TGTGCCACCAGCCGCGGGACAGGGGGCGATGAGACCCAGTACTTC. Translation: CATSRGTGGDETQYF.

V and J are TRBV30 and TRBJ1-5; unclear D gene. The CDR3 covers 14 residues. V was trimmed by 7 bases and J by 3 bases, leaving 16 bases between them. CDR1 is GTSNPN and CDR2 is SVGIG in the germline V gene (reference sequence). The CDR3 is CASSMTGNNQPQHF. The CDR3 coding sequence is TGTGCCTCGTCAATGACGGGTAACAATCAGCCCCAGCATTTT. Using reference TRBV30 and TRBJ1-5 for the parts outside the CDR3, the full variable domain is SQTIHQWPATLVQPVGSPLSLECTVEGTSNPNLYWYRQAAGRGLQLLFYSVGIGQISSEVPQNLSASRPQDRQFILSSKKLLLSDSGFYLCASSMTGNNQPQHFGDGTRLSIL.

The rearrangement joins TRBV7-9 to TRBJ1-4; D uncertain. V lost 3 bases to trimming and J lost 0 bases, with 11 bases between them. CDR1 is SEHNR and CDR2 is FQNEAQ in the germline V gene (reference sequence). The CDR3 has 16 amino acids. The CDR3 reads CASSLTGSATNEKLFF. The DNA of the CDR3 is TGTGCCAGCAGCTTGACCGGGTCTGCAACTAATGAAAAACTGTTTTTT.

The chain couples TRBV6-5 to TRBJ1-5, with TRBD1 matching 7 bases. In germline, CDR1 is MNHEY, CDR2 SVGAGI. Trimming cost V 5 bases and J 5 bases; bases outside gene matches: 6. The CDR3 is 14 amino acids. The CDR3 DNA follows: TGTGCCAGCAGTCACGAGGGGGCCCATCAGCCCCAGCATTTT. Amino acids: CASSHEGAHQPQHF.

The chain recombines TRBV19 with TRBJ1-5; TRBD1 aligns across 9 bases. This CDR3 has 15 residues. Trimming cost V 3 bases and J 7 bases; bases outside gene matches: 7. CDR1 and CDR2 from the germline V gene are LNHDA and SQIVND (reference sequence). The CDR3 DNA reads as TGTGCCAGTAGTATGCGGGGACAGGGTGGGCAGCCCCAGCATTTT. Residues: CASSMRGQGGQPQHF.

The chain has TRBV11-2 and TRBJ1-2; 10 bases map to TRBD1. The trim removed 5 bases at V and 7 bases at J, leaving 10 bases unmatched. This CDR3 comprises 15 residues. CDR1 SGHAT and CDR2 FQNNGV come from the germline V gene. This CDR3 reads CASSPLGQGSGGYTF. The CDR3 DNA follows: TGTGCCAGCAGCCCTTTGGGACAGGGGTCGGGTGGCTACACCTTC.